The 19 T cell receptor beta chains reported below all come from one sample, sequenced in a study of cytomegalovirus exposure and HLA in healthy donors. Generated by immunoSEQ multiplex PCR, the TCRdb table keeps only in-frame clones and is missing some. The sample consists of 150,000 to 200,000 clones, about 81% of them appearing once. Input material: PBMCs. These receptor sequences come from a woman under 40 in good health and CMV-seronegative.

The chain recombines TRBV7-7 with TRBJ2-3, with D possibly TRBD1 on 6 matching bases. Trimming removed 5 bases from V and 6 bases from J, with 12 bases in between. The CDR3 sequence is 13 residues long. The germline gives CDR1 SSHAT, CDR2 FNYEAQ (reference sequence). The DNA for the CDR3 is TGTGCCAGCAGCACCCTCGGACAGGATACGCAGTATTTT. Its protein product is CASSTLGQDTQYF.

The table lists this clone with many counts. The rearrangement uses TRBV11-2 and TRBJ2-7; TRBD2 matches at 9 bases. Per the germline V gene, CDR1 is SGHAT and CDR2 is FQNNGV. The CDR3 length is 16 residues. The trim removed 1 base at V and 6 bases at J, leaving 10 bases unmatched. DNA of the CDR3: TGTGCCAGCAGCTTAGGGTTGGCTAGCGGGATTGGCGAGCAGTACTTC. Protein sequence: CASSLGLASGIGEQYF.

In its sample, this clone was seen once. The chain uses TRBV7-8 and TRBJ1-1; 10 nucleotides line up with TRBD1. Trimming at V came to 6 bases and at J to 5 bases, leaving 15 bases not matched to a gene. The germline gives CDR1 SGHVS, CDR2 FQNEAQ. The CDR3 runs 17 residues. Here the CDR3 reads CASSLKLPGQGRTEAFF. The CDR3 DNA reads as TGTGCCAGCAGTTTAAAACTGCCGGGACAGGGGCGGACTGAAGCTTTCTTT.

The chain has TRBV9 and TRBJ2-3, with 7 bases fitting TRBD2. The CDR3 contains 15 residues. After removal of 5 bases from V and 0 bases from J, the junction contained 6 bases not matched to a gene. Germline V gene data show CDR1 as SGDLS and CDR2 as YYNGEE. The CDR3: CASRGGTTSTDTQYF. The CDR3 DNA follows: TGTGCCAGCAGAGGTGGGACTACTAGCACAGATACGCAGTATTTT.

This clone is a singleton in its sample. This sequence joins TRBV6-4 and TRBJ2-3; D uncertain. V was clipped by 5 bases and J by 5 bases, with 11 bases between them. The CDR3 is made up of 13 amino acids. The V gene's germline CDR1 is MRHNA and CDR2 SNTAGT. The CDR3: CASSSGHRDTQYF. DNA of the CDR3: TGTGCCAGCAGTTCTGGGCACCGAGATACGCAGTATTTT.

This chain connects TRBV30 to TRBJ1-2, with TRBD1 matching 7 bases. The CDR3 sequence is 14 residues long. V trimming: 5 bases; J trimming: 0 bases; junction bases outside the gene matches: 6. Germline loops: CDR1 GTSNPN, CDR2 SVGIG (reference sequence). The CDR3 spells CAWGQAFTNYGYTF. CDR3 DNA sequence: TGTGCCTGGGGACAGGCATTTACTAACTATGGCTACACCTTC.

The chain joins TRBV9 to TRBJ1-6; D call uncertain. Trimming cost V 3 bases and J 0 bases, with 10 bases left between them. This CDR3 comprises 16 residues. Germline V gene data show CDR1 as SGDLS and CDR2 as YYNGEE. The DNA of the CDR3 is TGTGCCAGCAGCGCGACGGGGAGCTCCTATAATTCACCCCTCCACTTT. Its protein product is CASSATGSSYNSPLHF.

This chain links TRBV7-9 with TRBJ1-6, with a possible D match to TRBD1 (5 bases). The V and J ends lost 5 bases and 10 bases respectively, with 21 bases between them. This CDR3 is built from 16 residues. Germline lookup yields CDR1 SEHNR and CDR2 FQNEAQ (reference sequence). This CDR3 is CASSRRSGGGLSPLHF. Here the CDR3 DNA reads TGTGCCAGCAGCCGCCGGTCGGGGGGTGGGTTATCACCCCTCCACTTT.

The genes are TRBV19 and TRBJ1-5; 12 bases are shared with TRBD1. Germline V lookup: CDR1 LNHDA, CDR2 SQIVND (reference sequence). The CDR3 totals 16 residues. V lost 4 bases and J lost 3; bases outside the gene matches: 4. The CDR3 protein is CASSSRGQGANQPQHF. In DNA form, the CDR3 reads TGTGCCAGTAGTAGTCGGGGACAGGGGGCCAATCAGCCCCAGCATTTT.

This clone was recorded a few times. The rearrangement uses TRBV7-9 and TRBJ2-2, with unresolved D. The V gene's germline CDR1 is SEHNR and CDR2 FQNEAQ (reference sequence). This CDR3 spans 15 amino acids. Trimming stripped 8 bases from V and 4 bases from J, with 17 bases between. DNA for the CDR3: TGTGCCAGCTCCCCCCGGGTAGTGAGCACCGGGGAGCTGTTTTTT. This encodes CASSPRVVSTGELFF. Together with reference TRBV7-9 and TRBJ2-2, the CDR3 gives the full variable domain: DTGVSQNPRHKITKRGQNVTFRCDPISEHNRLYWYRQTLGQGPEFLTYFQNEAQLEKSRLLSDRFSAERPKGSFSTLEIQRTEQGDSAMYLCASSPRVVSTGELFFGEGSRLTVL.

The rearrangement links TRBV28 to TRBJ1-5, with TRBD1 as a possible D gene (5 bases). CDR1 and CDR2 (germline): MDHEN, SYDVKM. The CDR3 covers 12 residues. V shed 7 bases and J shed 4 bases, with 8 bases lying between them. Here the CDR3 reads CASNRLNQPQHF. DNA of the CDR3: TGTGCCAGCAACAGGCTAAATCAGCCCCAGCATTTT.

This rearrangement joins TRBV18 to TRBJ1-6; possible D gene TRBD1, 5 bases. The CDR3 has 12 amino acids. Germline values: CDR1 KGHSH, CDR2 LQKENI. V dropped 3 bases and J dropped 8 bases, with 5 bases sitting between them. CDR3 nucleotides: TGTGCCAGCTCACCCAGGGATTCACCCCTCCACTTT. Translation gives CASSPRDSPLHF.

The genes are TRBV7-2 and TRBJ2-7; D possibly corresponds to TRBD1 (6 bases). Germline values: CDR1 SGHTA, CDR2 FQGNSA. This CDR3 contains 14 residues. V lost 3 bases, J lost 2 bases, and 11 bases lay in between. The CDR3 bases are TGTGCCAGCAGCTTCTCTGGGGGCGCCTACGAGCAGTACTTC. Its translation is CASSFSGGAYEQYF. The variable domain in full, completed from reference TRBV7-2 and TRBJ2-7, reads GAGVSQSPSNKVTEKGKDVELRCDPISGHTALYWYRQSLGQGLEFLIYFQGNSAPDKSGLPSDRFSAERTGGSVSTLTIQRTQQEDSAVYLCASSFSGGAYEQYFGPGTRLTVT.

The CDR3 DNA sequence: TGTGCCAGCAGTGACGACGGGTACGAGCAGTACTTC. Protein sequence: CASSDDGYEQYF. This rearrangement joins TRBV28 to TRBJ2-7; D not resolved. Trimming took off 5 bases at V and 4 bases at J, with 9 bases between the two ends. From germline, CDR1 is MDHEN and CDR2 SYDVKM. CDR3 length: 12 residues.

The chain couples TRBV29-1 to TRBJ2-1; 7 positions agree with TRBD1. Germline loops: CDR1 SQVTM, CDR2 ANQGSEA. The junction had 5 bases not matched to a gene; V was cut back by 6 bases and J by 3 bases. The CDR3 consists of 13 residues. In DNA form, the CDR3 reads TGCAGCGTGGACAGGTCCCACTACAATGAGCAGTTCTTC. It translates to CSVDRSHYNEQFF.

CDR3 sequence reads: CAISLTGRENSYEQYF. CDR3 in DNA: TGTGCCATCAGCCTGACAGGGCGCGAGAACTCCTACGAGCAGTACTTC. This chain joins TRBV10-3 and TRBJ2-7; 7 nucleotides match TRBD1. V dropped 6 bases and J dropped 0; count of bases not matched to a gene: 11. Per the germline V gene, CDR1 is ENHRY and CDR2 is SYGVKD. The CDR3 sequence is 16 residues long.

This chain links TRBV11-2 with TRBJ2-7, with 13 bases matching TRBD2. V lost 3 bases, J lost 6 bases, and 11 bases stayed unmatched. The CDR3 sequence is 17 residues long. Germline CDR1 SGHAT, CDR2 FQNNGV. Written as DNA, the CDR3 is TGTGCCAGCAGCTTGACTAGCGGGAGGCCGCATATAGCCGAGCAGTACTTC. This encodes CASSLTSGRPHIAEQYF.

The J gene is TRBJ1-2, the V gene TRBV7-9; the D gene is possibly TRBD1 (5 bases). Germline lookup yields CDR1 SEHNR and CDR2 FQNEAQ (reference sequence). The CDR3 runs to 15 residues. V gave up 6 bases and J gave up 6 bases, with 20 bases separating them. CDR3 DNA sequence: TGTGCCAGCAGTCAAGGGAGGGGCGAGTGGAATGGCTACACCTTC. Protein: CASSQGRGEWNGYTF.

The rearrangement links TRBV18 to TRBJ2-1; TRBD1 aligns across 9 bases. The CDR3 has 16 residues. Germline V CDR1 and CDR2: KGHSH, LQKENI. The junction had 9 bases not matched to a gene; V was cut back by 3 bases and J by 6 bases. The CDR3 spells CASSPVQGAVPNEQFF. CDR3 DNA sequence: TGTGCCAGCTCACCCGTACAGGGGGCGGTTCCCAATGAGCAGTTCTTC.